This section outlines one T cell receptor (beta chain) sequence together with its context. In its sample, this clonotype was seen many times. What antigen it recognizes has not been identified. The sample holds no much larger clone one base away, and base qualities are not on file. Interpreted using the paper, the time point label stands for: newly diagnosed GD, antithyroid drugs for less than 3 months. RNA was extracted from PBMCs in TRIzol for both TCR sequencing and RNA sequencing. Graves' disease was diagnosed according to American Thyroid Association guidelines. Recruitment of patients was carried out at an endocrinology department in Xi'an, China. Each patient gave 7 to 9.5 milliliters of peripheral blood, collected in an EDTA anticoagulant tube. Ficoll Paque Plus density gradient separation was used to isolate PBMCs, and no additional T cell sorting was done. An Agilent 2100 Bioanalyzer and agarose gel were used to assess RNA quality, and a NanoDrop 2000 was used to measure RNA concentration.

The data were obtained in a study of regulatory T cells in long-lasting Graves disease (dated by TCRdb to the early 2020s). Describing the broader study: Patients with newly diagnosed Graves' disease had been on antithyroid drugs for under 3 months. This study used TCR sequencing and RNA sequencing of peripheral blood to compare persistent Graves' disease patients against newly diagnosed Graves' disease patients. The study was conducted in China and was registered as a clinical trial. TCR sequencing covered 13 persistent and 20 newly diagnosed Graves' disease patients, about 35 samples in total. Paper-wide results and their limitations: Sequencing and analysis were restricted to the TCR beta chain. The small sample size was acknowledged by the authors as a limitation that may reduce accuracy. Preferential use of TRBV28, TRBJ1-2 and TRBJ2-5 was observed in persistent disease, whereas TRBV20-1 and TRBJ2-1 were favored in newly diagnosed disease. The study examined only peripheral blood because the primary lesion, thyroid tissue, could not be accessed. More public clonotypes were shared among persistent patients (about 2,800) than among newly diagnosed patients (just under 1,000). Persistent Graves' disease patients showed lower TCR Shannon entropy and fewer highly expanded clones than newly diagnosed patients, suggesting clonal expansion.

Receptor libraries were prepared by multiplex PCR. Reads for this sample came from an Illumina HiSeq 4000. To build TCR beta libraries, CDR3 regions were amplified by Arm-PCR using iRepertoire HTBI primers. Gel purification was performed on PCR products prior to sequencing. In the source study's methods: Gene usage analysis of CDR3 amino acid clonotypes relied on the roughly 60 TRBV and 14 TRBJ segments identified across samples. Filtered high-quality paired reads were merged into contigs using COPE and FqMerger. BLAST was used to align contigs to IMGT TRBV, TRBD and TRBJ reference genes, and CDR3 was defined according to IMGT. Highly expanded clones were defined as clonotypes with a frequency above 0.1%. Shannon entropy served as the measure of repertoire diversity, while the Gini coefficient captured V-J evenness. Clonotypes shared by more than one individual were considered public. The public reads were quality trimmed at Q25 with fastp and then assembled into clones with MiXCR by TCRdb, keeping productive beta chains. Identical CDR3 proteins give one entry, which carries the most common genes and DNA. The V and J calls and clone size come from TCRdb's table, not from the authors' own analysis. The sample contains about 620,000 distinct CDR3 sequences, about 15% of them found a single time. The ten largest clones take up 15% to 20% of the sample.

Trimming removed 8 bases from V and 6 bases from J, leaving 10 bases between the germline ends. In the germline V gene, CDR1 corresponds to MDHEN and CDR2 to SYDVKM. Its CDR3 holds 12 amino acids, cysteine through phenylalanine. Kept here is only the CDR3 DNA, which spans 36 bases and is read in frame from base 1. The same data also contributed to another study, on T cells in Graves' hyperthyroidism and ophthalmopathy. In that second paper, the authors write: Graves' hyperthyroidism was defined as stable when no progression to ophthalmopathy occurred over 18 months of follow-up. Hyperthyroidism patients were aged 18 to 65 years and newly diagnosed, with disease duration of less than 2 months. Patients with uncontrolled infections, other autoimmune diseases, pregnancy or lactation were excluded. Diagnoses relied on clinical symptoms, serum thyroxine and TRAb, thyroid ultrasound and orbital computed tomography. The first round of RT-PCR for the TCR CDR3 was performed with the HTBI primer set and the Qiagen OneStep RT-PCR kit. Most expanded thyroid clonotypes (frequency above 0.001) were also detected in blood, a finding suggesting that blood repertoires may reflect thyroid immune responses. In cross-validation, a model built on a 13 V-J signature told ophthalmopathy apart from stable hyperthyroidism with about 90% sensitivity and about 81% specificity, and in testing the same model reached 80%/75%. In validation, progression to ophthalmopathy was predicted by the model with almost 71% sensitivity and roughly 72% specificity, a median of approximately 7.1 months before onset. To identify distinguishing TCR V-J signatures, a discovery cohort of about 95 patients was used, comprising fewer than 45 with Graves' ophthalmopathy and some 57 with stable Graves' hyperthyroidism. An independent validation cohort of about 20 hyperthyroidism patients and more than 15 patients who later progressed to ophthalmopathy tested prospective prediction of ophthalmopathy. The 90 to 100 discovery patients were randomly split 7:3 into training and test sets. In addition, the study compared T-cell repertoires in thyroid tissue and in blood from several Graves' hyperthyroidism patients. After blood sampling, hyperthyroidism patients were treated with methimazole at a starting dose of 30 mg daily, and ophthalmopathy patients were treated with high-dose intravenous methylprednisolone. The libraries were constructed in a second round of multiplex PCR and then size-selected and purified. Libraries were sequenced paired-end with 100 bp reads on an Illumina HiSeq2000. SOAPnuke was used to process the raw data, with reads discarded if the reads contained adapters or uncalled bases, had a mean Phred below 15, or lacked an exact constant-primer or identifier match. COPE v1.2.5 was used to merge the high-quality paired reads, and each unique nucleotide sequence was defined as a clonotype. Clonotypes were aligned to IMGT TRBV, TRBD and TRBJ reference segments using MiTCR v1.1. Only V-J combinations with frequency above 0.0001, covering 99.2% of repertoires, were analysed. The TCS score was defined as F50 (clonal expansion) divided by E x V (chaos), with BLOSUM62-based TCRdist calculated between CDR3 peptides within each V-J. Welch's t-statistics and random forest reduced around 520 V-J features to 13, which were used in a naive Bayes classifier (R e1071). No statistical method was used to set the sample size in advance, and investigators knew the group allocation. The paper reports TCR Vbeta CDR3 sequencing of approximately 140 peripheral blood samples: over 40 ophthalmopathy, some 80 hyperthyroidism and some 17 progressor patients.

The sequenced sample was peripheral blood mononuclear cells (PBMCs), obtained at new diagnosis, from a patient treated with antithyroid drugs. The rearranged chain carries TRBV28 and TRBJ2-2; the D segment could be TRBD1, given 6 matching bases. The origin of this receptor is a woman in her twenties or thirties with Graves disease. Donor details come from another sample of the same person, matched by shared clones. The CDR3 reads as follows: CASFQGPGELFF. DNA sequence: TGTGCCAGCTTCCAGGGGCCCGGGGAGCTGTTTTTT.